This T cell receptor beta chain was sequenced during a study of blood T cell repertoires in COVID-19. Whole-study context: Samples taken during acute and convalescent COVID-19 were collected in the United States, Italy and Spain.

Trimming stripped 1 base from V and 6 bases from J, with 12 bases between. The length of the CDR3 is 14 residues. Germline CDR1 reads SGHDN; CDR2 reads FVKESK. As handled by the study authors: Quantification of nucleated cells was approximated via reference gene primer amplification. Libraries were prepared by immunoSEQ multiplex PCR; TCRdb keeps only in-frame clonotypes and omits some of them. V, J and clone size derive from that table, while D and trimming were established from the DNA sequence. The sample includes around 180,000 clones, approximately 83% of them seen just once. The sequence was obtained from a human donor with active or convalescent COVID-19. The donor label of this sample is uncertain. Sequencing was carried out using peripheral blood. The chain combines TRBV14 with TRBJ1-2; D call uncertain. CDR3 residues: CASSQVGEYDGYTF. CDR3 DNA: TGTGCCAGCAGCCAAGTAGGAGAATACGATGGCTACACCTTC.